The 24 T cell receptor beta chains below were found in one sample sequenced in a study of liver allograft versus peripheral blood T cells. Study overall: What was compared were the T cell receptor repertoires in transplanted livers and those in the peripheral blood of recipients.

TCRdb fed the reads into MiXCR, producing one record per CDR3 protein. The sample carries about 10,000 distinct CDR3 sequences, around 23% recorded once. The origin of the receptors is a human patient who had a liver transplant. Some T cells could come from the graft donor.

This clonotype is medium-sized in the sample. The genes are TRBV19 and TRBJ1-3; D remains unclear. The ends were cut back, 7 bases at V and 4 bases at J, with 14 bases in the middle. The CDR3 contains 14 residues. Germline values: CDR1 LNHDA, CDR2 SQIVND (reference sequence). The CDR3: CASTPETYGNTIYF. DNA of the CDR3: TGTGCCAGTACCCCGGAGACATACGGAAACACCATATATTTT.

About this clonotype itself: A read error may be the cause here, since a much bigger clone is one base away. The chain uses TRBV28 and TRBJ1-1, with a weak D call TRBD1 (6 bases). V was shortened by 6 bases and J by 1 base, with 18 bases between the two germline ends. The CDR3 length is 16 residues. The V gene's germline CDR1 is MDHEN and CDR2 SYDVKM. The CDR3 spells CASSPPGQDRNTEAFF. The DNA for the CDR3 is TGTGCCAGCAGCCCGCCGGGCCAGGACAGGAACACTGAAGCTTTCTTT. Filled out from reference TRBV28 and TRBJ1-1, the complete variable domain reads DVKVTQSSRYLVKRTGEKVFLECVQDMDHENMFWYRQDPGLGLRLIYFSYDVKMKEKGDIPEGYSVSREKKERFSLILESASTNQTSMYLCASSPPGQDRNTEAFFGQGTRLTVV.

V and J are TRBV7-2 and TRBJ2-7, with TRBD2 identical over 10 bases. V lost 1 base, J lost 1 base, and 4 bases stayed unmatched. CDR1 is SGHTA, CDR2 FQGNSA, per germline. CDR3 size: 16 residues. CDR3 sequence: CASSLELAGWSYEQYF. For the CDR3, the DNA is TGTGCCAGCAGCTTAGAACTAGCGGGGTGGTCCTACGAGCAGTACTTC. The full variable domain, with the rest looked up from reference TRBV7-2 and TRBJ2-7, is GAGVSQSPSNKVTEKGKDVELRCDPISGHTALYWYRQSLGQGLEFLIYFQGNSAPDKSGLPSDRFSAERTGGSVSTLTIQRTQQEDSAVYLCASSLELAGWSYEQYFGPGTRLTVT.

The chain joins TRBV6-2 or TRBV6-3 to TRBJ1-1; D unresolved. V was pared by 0 bases and J by 3 bases, with 17 bases between. Germline V gene lookup returns CDR1 MNHEY and CDR2 SVGEGT. The CDR3 is 17 residues long. The chain's CDR3 is CASSYSSKMGWDTEAFF. The CDR3 nucleotides read TGTGCCAGCAGTTACTCGAGCAAGATGGGGTGGGACACTGAAGCTTTCTTT.

The gene calls are TRBV12-3 or TRBV12-4 and TRBJ1-1, with D unclear. The CDR3 contains 14 residues. Trimming took off 3 bases at V and 5 bases at J, with 13 bases between the two ends. The chain's CDR3 is CASSLVGRGTEAFF. Written as DNA, the CDR3 is TGTGCCAGCAGTTTGGTCGGAAGAGGAACTGAAGCTTTCTTT.

This clonotype was seen a handful of times. The V gene is TRBV20-1, the J gene TRBJ1-5; TRBD1 matches at 9 bases. From germline, CDR1 is DFQATT and CDR2 SNEGSKA (reference sequence). After removal of 5 bases from V and 2 bases from J, the junction contained 4 bases not matched to a gene. This CDR3 has 14 residues. CDR3 sequence reads: CSARRDRGNQPQHF. The CDR3 DNA is TGCAGTGCTCGACGGGACAGGGGCAATCAGCCCCAGCATTTT.

This clonotype was recorded a few times. The chain joins TRBV7-2 to TRBJ2-7, with D perhaps matching TRBD1 (6 bases). The CDR3 has 13 amino acids. Looked up from germline, CDR1 is SGHTA and CDR2 is FQGNSA. Trimming took 7 bases from V and 7 from J, leaving 17 bases between them. The CDR3, as DNA: TGTGCCAGCAAACAGGGAAGTCAAAGAGAGCAGTACTTC. This encodes CASKQGSQREQYF.

This clonotype has more than one count but fewer than ten. The V call is TRBV6-5, the J call TRBJ1-4, with D perhaps matching TRBD1 (5 bases). From germline, CDR1 is MNHEY and CDR2 SVGAGI. The CDR3 consists of 15 residues. Trimming removed 0 bases at V and 10 bases at J, with 15 bases between. CDR3 in DNA: TGTGCCAGCAGTTACTCGGAGTTACAGGCCGGAAAACTGTTTTTT. This sequence encodes CASSYSELQAGKLFF.

This clonotype qualifies as medium-sized. The gene calls are TRBV10-3 and TRBJ1-6, with a tentative D call TRBD1 (6 bases). V lost 7 bases to trimming and J lost 8 bases, with 15 bases between them. There are 14 residues in the CDR3. Germline values: CDR1 ENHRY, CDR2 SYGVKD. CDR3 DNA: TGTGCCATCACCGAAAGCAGGGGAGATTCACCCCTCCACTTT. Its translation is CAITESRGDSPLHF.

Comments on this clonotype: It may be a read error: a sequence one base away is much more abundant. The chain is built from TRBV19 and TRBJ1-6; TRBD1 aligns across 7 bases. CDR1 is LNHDA and CDR2 is SQIVND in the germline V gene (reference sequence). This CDR3 region has 14 residues. After removal of 6 bases from V and 5 bases from J, the junction contained 4 bases not matched to a gene. The CDR3 DNA sequence: TGTGCCAGTAGGACAGACAGGGATAATTCACCCCTCCACTTT. Amino acids: CASRTDRDNSPLHF.

By sample share, this clonotype is medium-sized. The rearrangement joins TRBV18 to TRBJ1-1; 11 nucleotides agree with TRBD1. The CDR3 consists of 17 residues. Germline V gives CDR1 KGHSH, CDR2 LQKENI. Trimming cost V 1 base and J 4 bases; bases outside gene matches: 8. In nucleotides, the CDR3 is TGTGCCAGCTCACCACAAGGACTCGGGACAGGGGGCACTGAAGCTTTCTTT. This gives the protein CASSPQGLGTGGTEAFF.

The chain carries TRBV9 and TRBJ2-5; D is unclear. The CDR3 runs 14 residues. The germline gives CDR1 SGDLS, CDR2 YYNGEE. Trimming removed 0 bases at V and 4 bases at J, with 10 bases between. The CDR3 DNA reads TGTGCCAGCAGCGTAGCTGGGCAGCCAGAGACCCAGTACTTC. This codes for CASSVAGQPETQYF.

This chain joins TRBV6-1 and TRBJ1-5, with TRBD1 as a possible D gene (5 bases). V lost 2 bases to trimming and J lost 5 bases, with 10 bases between them. The CDR3 has 14 residues. The germline V gene encodes CDR1 MNHNS and CDR2 SASEGT. CDR3 amino acids: CASSEIPRDQPQHF. CDR3 bases: TGTGCCAGCAGTGAAATTCCCAGGGATCAGCCCCAGCATTTT.

By its share, this clonotype is medium-sized (0.01 to 0.1%). V and J are TRBV10-3 and TRBJ2-7; 10 positions match TRBD1. This CDR3 spans 14 amino acids. The V and J ends lost 7 bases and 3 bases, in that order; junction bases with no gene match: 6. CDR1 ENHRY and CDR2 SYGVKD come from the germline V gene. In DNA form, the CDR3 reads TGTGCCATCACCCGGGACAGGGGTCGCTACGAGCAGTACTTC. Amino acid sequence: CAITRDRGRYEQYF.

As concerns this clonotype: A clone one base away is much larger, so this may be a read error. The gene calls are TRBV27 and TRBJ1-6; TRBD1 might be the D (5 bases). CDR3 size: 14 residues. Looked up from germline, CDR1 is MNHEY and CDR2 is SMNVEV (reference sequence). CDR3 in DNA: TGTGCCAACAGTTTTTGGGGGAGGGAATCACCCCTCCACTTT. Amino acids: CANSFWGRESPLHF.

By sample fraction, this clonotype is medium-sized. The V call is TRBV6-1, the J call TRBJ1-6; D is unresolved. Trimming pared 8 bases from V and 10 bases from J, leaving 15 bases between. Germline lookup yields CDR1 MNHNS and CDR2 SASEGT. The CDR3 is made up of 13 amino acids. CDR3 residues: CASEGTIVSPLHF. CDR3 DNA: TGTGCCAGCGAGGGCACGATCGTCTCACCCCTCCACTTT.

This clonotype is classed as medium-sized. The chain is built from TRBV7-2 and TRBJ1-2, with D unresolved. The CDR3 covers 14 residues. The V end was cut by 5 bases, the J end by 4 bases, with 14 bases between. CDR1 and CDR2 (germline): SGHTA, FQGNSA. This CDR3 is CASSADPRPYGYTF. The CDR3 DNA is TGTGCCAGCAGCGCCGATCCCCGCCCCTATGGCTACACCTTC.

This clonotype was counted between two and nine times. The genes are TRBV6-1 and TRBJ1-1; 9 bases are shared with TRBD1. The CDR3 extends over 15 amino acids. Unmatched junction bases numbered 12, after V lost 7 bases and J lost 6 bases. Per germline, CDR1 MNHNS and CDR2 SASEGT. This chain's CDR3 is CASTRQGGSVPEAFF. In DNA, the CDR3 is TGTGCCAGCACCCGACAGGGGGGTTCGGTTCCTGAAGCTTTCTTT.

V gene TRBV27 combines with J gene TRBJ2-7, with no clear D. Trimming took off 8 bases at V and 3 bases at J, with 14 bases between the two ends. This CDR3 has 13 residues. Germline V CDR1 and CDR2: MNHEY, SMNVEV (reference sequence). The CDR3 DNA reads as TGTGCCAGCGGTGGAGATACCTACTACGAGCAGTACTTC. Amino acid sequence: CASGGDTYYEQYF.

V gene TRBV25-1 combines with J gene TRBJ2-7, with D perhaps given as TRBD1 or TRBD2 (7 bases each). This CDR3 has 14 amino acids. The germline V gene has CDR1 MGHDK and CDR2 SYGVNS. Trimming removed 7 bases from V and 3 bases from J, with 16 bases in between. The CDR3: CASTRQGGDYEQYF. The DNA for the CDR3 is TGTGCCAGCACCCGCCAGGGGGGGGACTACGAGCAGTACTTC.

This clonotype has only a few counts. J is TRBJ1-4 and V is TRBV5-4; no definite D call. Germline V gene lookup returns CDR1 SGHNT and CDR2 YYREEE (reference sequence). The CDR3 contains 16 residues. Deletions cut 0 bases from V and 5 bases from J, with 14 bases between. In DNA form, the CDR3 reads TGTGCCAGCAGCTTGGGGGCGAGTAGTCAGAATGAAAAACTGTTTTTT. Its protein product is CASSLGASSQNEKLFF.

This clonotype turned up a few times. The chain couples TRBV30 to TRBJ1-3, with D hard to call. This CDR3 region has 11 residues. The ends were cut back, 5 bases at V and 4 bases at J, with 6 bases in the middle. Germline V lookup: CDR1 GTSNPN, CDR2 SVGIG (reference sequence). In DNA form, the CDR3 reads TGTGCCTGGGGAGAAGGAAACACCATATATTTT. Amino acid sequence: CAWGEGNTIYF.

V gene TRBV6-5 combines with J gene TRBJ2-5; TRBD1 agrees at 8 bases. Per germline, CDR1 MNHEY and CDR2 SVGAGI. This CDR3 contains 14 residues. The J segment lost 6 bases and the V segment lost 6 bases, leaving 9 bases of the junction unmatched. The CDR3 is CASSPGGDLKTQYF. The CDR3 DNA sequence: TGTGCCAGCAGCCCAGGGGGCGATCTCAAGACCCAGTACTTC.

A few counts support this clonotype. J is TRBJ1-5 and V is TRBV18; TRBD1 is a possible D gene (5 bases). This CDR3 is 15 amino acids long. V was trimmed by 3 bases and J by 2 bases, leaving 11 bases between them. CDR1 and CDR2 from the germline V gene are KGHSH and LQKENI. This chain's CDR3 is CASSPPGRGNQPQHF. The CDR3 nucleotides read TGTGCCAGCTCACCCCCGGGACGAGGCAATCAGCCCCAGCATTTT.